The clone carrying this T cell receptor (beta chain) was seen only once. This entry belongs to a study of blood T cell repertoires in COVID-19. On the study more broadly: Sites across the United States, Italy and Spain contributed samples from acute and convalescent COVID-19. T cells, B-cell-depleted T cells, or PBMCs supplied cDNA or gDNA.

In the original analysis: Amplification from reference gene primers served as the basis for estimated nucleated cell counts. Sequencing used immunoSEQ multiplex PCR; TCRdb keeps in-frame clones, though not all of them. The V and J calls and clone size were taken over from that table, and D and trimming were inferred from the DNA. The sample gives around 190,000 clones, 83% of which show up once; 1.5% is in the top ten. From germline, CDR1 is MDHEN and CDR2 SYDVKM. The CDR3 spans 16 residues. V shed 4 bases and J 2 bases; nucleotides not matched to a gene: 5. This chain uses TRBV28 with TRBJ2-7; 13 bases line up with TRBD2. This clonotype was obtained from a human donor in a cohort sampled during active COVID-19. Sequencing was done on a sample of peripheral blood. CDR3 in amino acids: CASSSGLAGVAYEQYF. The CDR3 DNA reads as TGTGCCAGCAGTTCCGGACTAGCGGGAGTCGCCTACGAGCAGTACTTC.